One T cell receptor beta chain is described in this entry. Assay used: immunoSEQ multiplex PCR; TCRdb lists only in-frame clones, some missing. The sample carries tens of thousands of clones, approximately 73% recorded once. The length of the CDR3 is 14 residues. CDR1 and CDR2 (germline): SGHVS, FNYEAQ. Trimming cost V 8 bases and J 5 bases, with 18 bases left between them. This record comes from a study of ipilimumab plus nivolumab after autologous stem cell transplantation. This TCR was recovered from a male donor with diffuse large B-cell lymphoma. The sample here was PBMCs, taken in a trial of ipilimumab plus nivolumab as post-transplant consolidation. The chain links TRBV7-6 to TRBJ1-2, with D possibly matching TRBD1 (6 bases). The chain's CDR3 is CASGRGQGIYGYTF. CDR3 nucleotide sequence: TGTGCCAGCGGCCGGGGGCAGGGAATATATGGCTACACCTTC. Variable domain in full (rest from reference TRBV7-6 and TRBJ1-2): GAGVSQSPRYKVTKRGQDVALRCDPISGHVSLYWYRQALGQGPEFLTYFNYEAQQDKSGLPNDRFSAERPEGSISTLTIQRTEQRDSAMYRCASGRGQGIYGYTFGSGTRLTVV.